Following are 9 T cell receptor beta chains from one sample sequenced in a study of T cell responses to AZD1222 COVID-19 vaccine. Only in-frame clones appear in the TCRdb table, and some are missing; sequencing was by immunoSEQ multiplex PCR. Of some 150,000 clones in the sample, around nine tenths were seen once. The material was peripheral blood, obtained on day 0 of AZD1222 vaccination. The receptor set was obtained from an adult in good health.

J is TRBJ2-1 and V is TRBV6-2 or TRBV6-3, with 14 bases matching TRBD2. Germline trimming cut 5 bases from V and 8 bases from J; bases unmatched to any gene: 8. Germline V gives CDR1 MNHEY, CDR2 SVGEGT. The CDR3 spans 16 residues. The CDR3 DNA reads TGTGCCAGCAGTCGACTAGCGGGAGGGCCCGTCGATGAGCAGTTCTTC. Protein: CASSRLAGGPVDEQFF.

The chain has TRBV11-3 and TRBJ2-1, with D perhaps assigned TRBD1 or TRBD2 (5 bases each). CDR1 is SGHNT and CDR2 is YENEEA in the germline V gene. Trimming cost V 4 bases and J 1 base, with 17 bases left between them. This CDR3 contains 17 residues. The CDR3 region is CASSSQYPGTSYNEQFF. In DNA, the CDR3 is TGTGCCAGCAGCTCCCAATACCCCGGGACGTCCTACAATGAGCAGTTCTTC.

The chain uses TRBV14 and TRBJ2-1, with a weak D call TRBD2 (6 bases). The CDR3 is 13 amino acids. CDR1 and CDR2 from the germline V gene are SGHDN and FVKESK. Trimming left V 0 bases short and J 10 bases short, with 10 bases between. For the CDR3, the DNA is TGTGCCAGCAGCCAAGAGAGGAGGGCCGAGCAGTTCTTC. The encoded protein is CASSQERRAEQFF.

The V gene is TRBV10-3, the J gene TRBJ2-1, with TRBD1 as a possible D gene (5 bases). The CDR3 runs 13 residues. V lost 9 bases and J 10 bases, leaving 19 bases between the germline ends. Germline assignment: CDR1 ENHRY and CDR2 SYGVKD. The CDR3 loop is CAIRGAVPGEQFF. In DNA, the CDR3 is TGTGCCATTAGGGGCGCTGTCCCTGGAGAGCAGTTCTTC.

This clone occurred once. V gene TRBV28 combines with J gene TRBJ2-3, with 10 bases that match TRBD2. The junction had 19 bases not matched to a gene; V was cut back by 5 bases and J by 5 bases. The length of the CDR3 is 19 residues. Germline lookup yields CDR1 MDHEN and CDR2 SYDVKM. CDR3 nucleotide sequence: TGTGCCAGCAGTCCCTCCAAGACAAAGCGGGAGGGCCGGGAAGATACGCAGTATTTT. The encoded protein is CASSPSKTKREGREDTQYF.

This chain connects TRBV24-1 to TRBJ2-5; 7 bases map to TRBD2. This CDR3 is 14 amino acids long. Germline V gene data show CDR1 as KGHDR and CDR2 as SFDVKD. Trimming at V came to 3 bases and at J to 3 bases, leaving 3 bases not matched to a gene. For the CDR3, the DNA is TGTGCCACCAGTGATCTCGGGGGGAAAGAGACCCAGTACTTC. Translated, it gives CATSDLGGKETQYF.

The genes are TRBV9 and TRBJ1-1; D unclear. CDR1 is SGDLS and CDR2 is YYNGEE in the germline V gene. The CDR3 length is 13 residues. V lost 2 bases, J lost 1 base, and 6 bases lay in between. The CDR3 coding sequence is TGTGCCAGCAGCGTGTACAGGAACACTGAAGCTTTCTTT. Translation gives CASSVYRNTEAFF.

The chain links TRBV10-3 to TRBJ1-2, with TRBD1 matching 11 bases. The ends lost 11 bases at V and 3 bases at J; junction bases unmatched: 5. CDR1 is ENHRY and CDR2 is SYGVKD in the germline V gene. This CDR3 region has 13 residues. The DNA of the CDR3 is TGTGCCGGAGGGGGACAGGGGGACTATGGCTACACCTTC. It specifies CAGGGQGDYGYTF.

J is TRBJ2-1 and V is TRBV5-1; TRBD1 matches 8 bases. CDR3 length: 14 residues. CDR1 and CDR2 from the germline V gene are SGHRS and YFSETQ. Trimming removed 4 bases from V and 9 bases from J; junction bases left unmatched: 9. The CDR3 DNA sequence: TGCGCCAGCAGCCGGGACAGGCCCACTAGTGAGCAGTTCTTC. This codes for CASSRDRPTSEQFF.